These 12 T cell receptor beta chains were sequenced from one sample in a study of cytomegalovirus exposure and HLA in healthy donors. TCRdb's copy holds only in-frame clones and misses some; the assay was immunoSEQ multiplex PCR. The sample has approximately 180,000 clones; more than 75% are singletons. Material: PBMCs. The origin of the receptors is a man aged 18 to 29 in good health and CMV-seropositive.

The chain is built from TRBV7-9 and TRBJ2-5, with TRBD1 identical over 11 bases. The germline V gene encodes CDR1 SEHNR and CDR2 FQNEAQ (reference sequence). The J segment lost 4 bases and the V segment lost 5 bases, leaving 6 bases of the junction unmatched. This CDR3 comprises 15 residues. The CDR3 loop reads CASSRGTGGGETQYF. The CDR3 region has the DNA TGTGCCAGCAGCCGTGGGACAGGGGGAGGAGAGACCCAGTACTTC.

The chain uses TRBV4-2 and TRBJ2-1; TRBD2 matches at 8 bases. Germline CDR1 and CDR2: LGHNA and YNFKEQ. This CDR3 has 15 residues. V shed 1 base, J shed 6 bases, and the junction held 5 bases outside the gene matches. CDR3 in DNA: TGTGCCAGCAGCCAAGTATCAGCGGGAGCCAATGAGCAGTTCTTC. This sequence encodes CASSQVSAGANEQFF.

This sequence joins TRBV27 and TRBJ2-1, with 11 bases lining up with TRBD1. This CDR3 region has 15 residues. The V segment lost 4 bases and the J segment 3 bases; nucleotides outside the gene matches: 2. Looked up from germline, CDR1 is MNHEY and CDR2 is SMNVEV (reference sequence). Written as DNA, the CDR3 is TGTGCCAGCAGTTATGGGACAGGGGGCTACAATGAGCAGTTCTTC. Translated, it gives CASSYGTGGYNEQFF.

The chain carries TRBV28 and TRBJ2-7; TRBD1 matches at 7 bases. Germline CDR1 reads MDHEN; CDR2 reads SYDVKM. CDR3 length: 15 amino acids. V shed 7 bases, J shed 4 bases, and the junction held 13 bases outside the gene matches. In DNA form, the CDR3 reads TGTGCCAGCACGGGCCAGGGGGAATTTGGGTACGAGCAGTACTTC. Protein product: CASTGQGEFGYEQYF. The variable domain in full, completed from reference TRBV28 and TRBJ2-7, reads DVKVTQSSRYLVKRTGEKVFLECVQDMDHENMFWYRQDPGLGLRLIYFSYDVKMKEKGDIPEGYSVSREKKERFSLILESASTNQTSMYLCASTGQGEFGYEQYFGPGTRLTVT.

The chain combines TRBV11-3 with TRBJ2-2; D remains unclear. V shed 5 bases and J shed 2 bases, with 3 bases lying between them. Germline CDR1 SGHNT, CDR2 YENEEA. There are 12 residues in the CDR3. CDR3 sequence reads: CASSLNTGELFF. CDR3 DNA: TGTGCCAGCAGCCTAAACACCGGGGAGCTGTTTTTT. Filled out from reference TRBV11-3 and TRBJ2-2, the complete variable domain reads EAGVVQSPRYKIIEKKQPVAFWCNPISGHNTLYWYLQNLGQGPELLIRYENEEAVDDSQLPKDRFSAERLKGVDSTLKIQPAELGDSAVYLCASSLNTGELFFGEGSRLTVL.

The CDR3 DNA reads TGCGCCAGCAGCCAGCAGGCCCGTCGCGAGATTCAGTACTTC. Encoded protein: CASSQQARREIQYF. The V call is TRBV4-3, the J call TRBJ2-4; no definite D call. Trimming left V 3 bases short and J 10 bases short, with 16 bases between. The CDR3 runs 14 residues. Germline V gene data show CDR1 as LGHNA and CDR2 as YSLEER.

This clone was seen a few times. The chain carries TRBV6-1 and TRBJ1-3; D not certain. V dropped 5 bases and J dropped 11 bases, with 13 bases sitting between them. The germline gives CDR1 MNHNS, CDR2 SASEGT. The CDR3 length is 12 residues. For the CDR3, the DNA is TGTGCCAGCAGTACCGTATGGGAGTCCATATATTTT. It is translated as CASSTVWESIYF.

The gene calls are TRBV4-3 and TRBJ1-6, with a weak D call TRBD1 (5 bases). The CDR3 runs to 16 residues. With 0 bases removed from V and 9 bases from J, the gap between germline ends came to 15 bases. Germline CDR1 reads LGHNA; CDR2 reads YSLEER. The CDR3 is CASSQDLGGVGSPLHF. The CDR3 DNA reads as TGCGCCAGCAGCCAAGATTTAGGAGGGGTTGGTTCACCCCTCCACTTT.

The chain joins TRBV5-1 to TRBJ2-3, with a possible D match to TRBD2 (6 bases). CDR1 is SGHRS, CDR2 YFSETQ, per germline. Trimming left V 4 bases short and J 1 base short, with 13 bases between. The CDR3 spans 15 residues. The CDR3 coding sequence is TGCGCCAGCAGCCTACAGCGGGTGGGCACAGATACGCAGTATTTT. Its protein product is CASSLQRVGTDTQYF.

This clone was counted once. The chain joins TRBV19 to TRBJ1-5; no firm D call. V lost 6 bases and J lost 4, with 13 bases in between. The germline V gene encodes CDR1 LNHDA and CDR2 SQIVND (reference sequence). This CDR3 is built from 14 residues. DNA of the CDR3: TGTGCCAGTAGATCCCGGGGAGCGAATCAGCCCCAGCATTTT. Encoded protein: CASRSRGANQPQHF.

The V and J genes are TRBV9 and TRBJ2-3; 7 positions agree with TRBD2. This CDR3 region has 16 residues. V lost 3 bases and J lost 1; bases outside the gene matches: 8. Germline CDR1 reads SGDLS; CDR2 reads YYNGEE. The CDR3 is CASSAGGGSGTDTQYF. The CDR3 DNA reads as TGTGCCAGCAGCGCCGGAGGCGGGAGTGGCACAGATACGCAGTATTTT.

The table lists this clone with a few counts. The chain is built from TRBV11-2 and TRBJ2-5; TRBD1 matches at 9 bases. V dropped 5 bases and J dropped 4; count of bases not matched to a gene: 5. This CDR3 is built from 14 residues. The germline V gene encodes CDR1 SGHAT and CDR2 FQNNGV. The CDR3 loop reads CASSSRDRVETQYF. CDR3 in DNA: TGTGCCAGCAGCAGCCGGGACAGGGTAGAGACCCAGTACTTC.